Below are 29 T cell receptor beta chains sequenced from a single sample in a study of Ad26.COV2.S vaccination and SARS-CoV-2 variants. Treatment here: around 19 received Ad26.COV2.S at low or high dose, single or two shots; roughly 5 received placebo; per-sample allocation not given. Samples came from day 63 after the first vaccine or placebo injection. Profiling relied on immunoSEQ multiplex PCR, and the TCRdb table lists in-frame clones only, not all of them. The top ten hold over 9% of the sample, which has 400,000 to 450,000 clones, 75% to 95% seen once. The specimen was peripheral blood, collected in a trial of Ad26.COV2.S vaccine versus placebo. Every receptor here comes from a person aged 18-60 years who received the Ad26.COV2.S COVID-19 vaccine or a placebo.

The V and J genes are TRBV10-3 and TRBJ2-5, with TRBD1 identical over 11 bases. Germline assignment: CDR1 ENHRY and CDR2 SYGVKD. The trim removed 6 bases at V and 5 bases at J, leaving 5 bases unmatched. The CDR3 is 14 amino acids. Here the CDR3 DNA reads TGTGCCATCAGAAAGGGACAGGGGGACGAGACCCAGTACTTC. It translates to CAIRKGQGDETQYF.

This clone has just a few counts. The chain couples TRBV4-2 to TRBJ2-7; D remains ambiguous. The germline gives CDR1 LGHNA, CDR2 YNFKEQ. With 3 bases removed from V and 0 bases from J, the gap between germline ends came to 3 bases. CDR3 length equals 12 residues. CDR3 residues: CASSQVSYEQYF. The CDR3 nucleotides are TGTGCCAGCAGCCAGGTCTCCTACGAGCAGTACTTC.

This clone was observed once. This chain joins TRBV19 and TRBJ1-2, with D perhaps matching TRBD1 (6 bases). CDR3 length equals 13 residues. CDR1 and CDR2 (germline): LNHDA, SQIVND (reference sequence). The V gene lost 3 bases and the J gene lost 5 bases, with 10 bases spanning the gap. The CDR3 region is CASSIPQGYGYTF. The CDR3 bases are TGTGCCAGTAGTATCCCGCAGGGGTATGGCTACACCTTC. The full variable domain, with the rest looked up from reference TRBV19 and TRBJ1-2, is DGGITQSPKYLFRKEGQNVTLSCEQNLNHDAMYWYRQDPGQGLRLIYYSQIVNDFQKGDIAEGYSVSREKKESFPLTVTSAQKNPTAFYLCASSIPQGYGYTFGSGTRLTVV.

The DNA for the CDR3 is TGTGCCAGTAGTATGGTGCCGTGGAGTATCGACGAGCAGTACTTC. Protein: CASSMVPWSIDEQYF. The chain combines TRBV19 with TRBJ2-7; D remains ambiguous. The germline CDR1 and CDR2 sequences are LNHDA and SQIVND (reference sequence). V dropped 3 bases and J dropped 5 bases, with 17 bases sitting between them. This CDR3 is 15 amino acids long.

This clone has at least ten counts. The gene calls are TRBV28 and TRBJ2-7; no clear D gene. V lost 6 bases to trimming and J lost 7 bases, with 16 bases between them. The CDR3 has 13 amino acids. Germline CDR1 and CDR2: MDHEN and SYDVKM. CDR3 bases: TGTGCCAGCAGCCACCCGCCCTCGTGGGAGCAGTACTTC. Translated: CASSHPPSWEQYF.

The chain has TRBV3-1 (or the pseudogene TRBV3-2) and TRBJ2-5; D is possibly TRBD2 (6 bases). The germline CDR1 and CDR2 sequences are LGHDT and YNNKEL (reference sequence). Trimming stripped 3 bases from V and 5 bases from J, with 13 bases between. This CDR3 contains 14 residues. CDR3 sequence: CASSHLAGGETQYF. The CDR3 DNA reads as TGTGCCAGCAGCCACCTTGCAGGAGGGGAGACCCAGTACTTC.

This rearrangement joins TRBV7-3 to TRBJ2-1; D possibly matches TRBD1 or TRBD2 (5 bases each). The V end lost 2 bases, the J end lost 5 bases, and 13 bases lay between the germline ends. This CDR3 spans 15 amino acids. CDR1 and CDR2 from the germline V gene are SGHTA and FQGTGA. CDR3 DNA sequence: TGTGCCAGCAGCTTATCGGGACCCTCGAACAATGAGCAGTTCTTC. It codes for CASSLSGPSNNEQFF.

The J gene is TRBJ2-3, the V gene TRBV9; 9 bases agree with TRBD2. The ends lost 4 bases at V and 1 base at J; junction bases unmatched: 7. CDR1 and CDR2 (germline): SGDLS, YYNGEE. This CDR3 has 16 residues. CDR3 amino acids: CASSLRTSAGTDTQYF. The CDR3 DNA follows: TGTGCCAGCAGCCTACGGACTAGCGCCGGCACAGATACGCAGTATTTT.

This clone has more than one count but fewer than ten. The chain couples TRBV6-6 to TRBJ1-1; D remains ambiguous. Germline V gene lookup returns CDR1 MNHNY and CDR2 SVGAGI (reference sequence). V was cut by 8 bases and J by 3 bases, with 7 bases left in between. The CDR3 has 11 residues. The CDR3 reads CASSGDTEAFF. The CDR3 DNA reads as TGTGCCAGCTCAGGAGACACTGAAGCTTTCTTT.

The V and J genes are TRBV18 and TRBJ2-3; 9 bases map to TRBD2. Germline loops: CDR1 KGHSH, CDR2 LQKENI. This CDR3 spans 15 amino acids. The junction had 5 bases not matched to a gene; V was cut back by 3 bases and J by 4 bases. The CDR3 DNA reads as TGTGCCAGCTCACCTAGCGGGAGTGAGGCAGATACGCAGTATTTT. Residues: CASSPSGSEADTQYF. The whole variable domain, remainder taken from reference TRBV18 and TRBJ2-3, is NAGVMQNPRHLVRRRGQEARLRCSPMKGHSHVYWYRQLPEEGLKFMVYLQKENIIDESGMPKERFSAEFPKEGPSILRIQQVVRGDSAAYFCASSPSGSEADTQYFGPGTRLTVL.

This chain connects TRBV4-1 to TRBJ1-2, with D maybe TRBD1 (6 bases). Looked up from germline, CDR1 is MGHRA and CDR2 is YSYEKL. The CDR3 loop spans 14 amino acids. The V gene lost 0 bases and the J gene lost 4 bases, with 9 bases spanning the gap. This chain's CDR3 is CASSQDRGTYGYTF. As DNA, the CDR3 is TGCGCCAGCAGCCAAGACAGGGGTACCTATGGCTACACCTTC.

This sequence joins TRBV11-2 and TRBJ2-7, with a tentative D call TRBD2 (5 bases). This CDR3 is built from 16 residues. CDR1 is SGHAT and CDR2 is FQNNGV in the germline V gene. Trimming removed 0 bases from V and 4 bases from J, with 16 bases in between. In DNA form, the CDR3 reads TGTGCCAGCAGCTTAGATCCATTAGCGAGGAAGTACGAGCAGTACTTC. This encodes CASSLDPLARKYEQYF.

J is TRBJ1-3 and V is TRBV4-1, with TRBD1 as a possible D gene (5 bases). CDR1 MGHRA and CDR2 YSYEKL come from the germline V gene. CDR3 size: 14 residues. V gave up 4 bases and J gave up 1 base, with 8 bases separating them. CDR3 coding DNA: TGCGCCAGCAGCCCGACAGATTCTGGAAACACCATATATTTT. This translates into CASSPTDSGNTIYF.

The J gene is TRBJ2-1, the V gene TRBV9, with TRBD2 identical over 10 bases. Germline values: CDR1 SGDLS, CDR2 YYNGEE. The length of the CDR3 is 15 residues. The J segment lost 7 bases and the V segment lost 3 bases, leaving 7 bases of the junction unmatched. The DNA of the CDR3 is TGTGCCAGCAGCGCAGCTAGCGGGAGAAGTAATGAGCAGTTCTTC. It is translated as CASSAASGRSNEQFF. Together with reference TRBV9 and TRBJ2-1, the CDR3 gives the full variable domain: DSGVTQTPKHLITATGQRVTLRCSPRSGDLSVYWYQQSLDQGLQFLIQYYNGEERAKGNILERFSAQQFPDLHSELNLSSLELGDSALYFCASSAASGRSNEQFFGPGTRLTVL.

The V and J genes are TRBV27 and TRBJ1-2; no reliable D call. The germline CDR1 and CDR2 sequences are MNHEY and SMNVEV (reference sequence). The CDR3 is made up of 14 amino acids. V was pared by 6 bases and J by 3 bases, with 14 bases between. CDR3 bases: TGTGCCAGCAGCCACGGGATCGGTCACTATGGCTACACCTTC. Residues: CASSHGIGHYGYTF.

The gene calls are TRBV6-5 and TRBJ2-7, with 8 bases that match TRBD2. The CDR3 sequence is 15 residues long. Germline values: CDR1 MNHEY, CDR2 SVGAGI. V lost 0 bases to trimming and J lost 2 bases; unmatched junction nucleotides: 3. The CDR3 reads CASSYSAGRAYEQYF. In DNA, the CDR3 is TGTGCCAGCAGTTACTCAGCCGGGAGGGCCTACGAGCAGTACTTC.

This chain connects TRBV27 to TRBJ2-7; no clear D gene. CDR1 and CDR2 from the germline V gene are MNHEY and SMNVEV (reference sequence). Trimming removed 3 bases from V and 5 bases from J, with 8 bases in between. The length of the CDR3 is 12 residues. The CDR3 DNA reads TGTGCCAGCAGTTTGCTAAGGGACGAGCAGTACTTC. It specifies CASSLLRDEQYF.

The CDR3 region is CASSLGQGVNEQYF. The CDR3 nucleotides are TGTGCCAGCAGCTTGGGACAGGGGGTCAACGAGCAGTACTTC. V and J are TRBV13 and TRBJ2-7; 11 bases fit TRBD1. The J segment lost 5 bases and the V segment lost 3 bases, leaving 3 bases of the junction unmatched. The germline CDR1 and CDR2 sequences are PRHDT and FYEKMQ (reference sequence). This CDR3 has 14 residues.

This chain joins TRBV7-2 and TRBJ2-2; 8 bases match TRBD2. CDR3 size: 17 residues. Per germline, CDR1 SGHTA and CDR2 FQGNSA. Trimming cost V 3 bases and J 3 bases; bases outside gene matches: 9. The CDR3 DNA follows: TGTGCCAGCAGCTTTCCACGCGGGACTAGTGACACCGGGGAGCTGTTTTTT. It encodes CASSFPRGTSDTGELFF.

The chain recombines TRBV4-1 with TRBJ1-1; 8 bases are shared with TRBD1. The CDR3 runs 15 residues. Trimming cost V 5 bases and J 4 bases; bases outside gene matches: 9. The germline V gene has CDR1 MGHRA and CDR2 YSYEKL. The CDR3 spells CASSAGQGEGTEAFF. The CDR3 DNA reads TGCGCCAGCAGCGCAGGACAGGGTGAGGGCACTGAAGCTTTCTTT.

The rearrangement links TRBV29-1 to TRBJ2-1, with 11 bases that match TRBD2. With V trimmed by 4 bases and J by 1 base, 9 bases remained unmatched. Germline CDR1 is SQVTM and CDR2 is ANQGSEA. This CDR3 is 17 amino acids long. The CDR3 sequence is CSVASGTSGYSYNEQFF. As DNA, the CDR3 is TGCAGCGTTGCGTCGGGGACTAGCGGTTATTCCTACAATGAGCAGTTCTTC.

This rearrangement joins TRBV4-1 to TRBJ2-5; D might be TRBD1 (5 bases). This CDR3 spans 14 amino acids. V lost 3 bases and J 5 bases, leaving 13 bases between the germline ends. The germline CDR1 and CDR2 sequences are MGHRA and YSYEKL. CDR3 bases: TGCGCCAGCAGCCACCCCTCAGGGTATGAGACCCAGTACTTC. Translated, it gives CASSHPSGYETQYF.

The chain uses TRBV7-2 and TRBJ2-7; D may be TRBD1 or TRBD2 (5 bases each). The length of the CDR3 is 15 residues. V lost 0 bases and J lost 6, with 15 bases in between. The germline gives CDR1 SGHTA, CDR2 FQGNSA. CDR3 amino acids: CASSLATGGWIEQYF. CDR3 nucleotide sequence: TGTGCCAGCAGCTTAGCAACAGGAGGTTGGATCGAGCAGTACTTC.

This clone was counted a few times. This sequence joins TRBV7-9 and TRBJ2-2, with TRBD2 identical over 9 bases. The CDR3 is 17 residues long. Germline assignment: CDR1 SEHNR and CDR2 FQNEAQ (reference sequence). With 5 bases clipped from V and 5 bases from J, the junction kept 12 bases outside the gene matches. Written as DNA, the CDR3 is TGTGCCAGCAGCCCCTCCCGGGTTAGCGGGGGAACCGGGGAGCTGTTTTTT. This codes for CASSPSRVSGGTGELFF.

The chain combines TRBV29-1 with TRBJ1-2, with 8 bases fitting TRBD1. From germline, CDR1 is SQVTM and CDR2 ANQGSEA. This CDR3 region has 11 residues. Trimming took 5 bases from V and 7 from J; bases not matched to a gene: 3. The CDR3 DNA reads as TGCAGCGTTACAGGGGGGGGTGGCTACACCTTC. Its protein product is CSVTGGGGYTF.

The chain employs TRBV7-6 and TRBJ2-1; 11 bases line up with TRBD2. The CDR3 length is 17 residues. Germline CDR1 reads SGHVS; CDR2 reads FNYEAQ. V lost 1 base to trimming and J lost 4 bases; unmatched junction nucleotides: 6. CDR3 region: CASSLGEGLAAYNEQFF. The CDR3 DNA reads TGTGCCAGCAGCTTAGGAGAGGGACTAGCGGCTTACAATGAGCAGTTCTTC.

The chain joins TRBV6-5 to TRBJ1-1, with a possible D match to TRBD1 (5 bases). CDR1 is MNHEY, CDR2 SVGAGI, per germline. V lost 6 bases, J lost 0 bases, and 11 bases lay in between. This CDR3 comprises 14 residues. CDR3 DNA: TGTGCCAGCAGCAGGGATGCGGTGAACACTGAAGCTTTCTTT. Translated, it gives CASSRDAVNTEAFF.

The rearrangement uses TRBV20-1 and TRBJ2-5; TRBD2 is a possible D gene (5 bases). CDR3 length: 13 amino acids. Trimming removed 3 bases from V and 5 bases from J, with 13 bases in between. Germline V gives CDR1 DFQATT, CDR2 SNEGSKA (reference sequence). The CDR3 here is CSASVGVWETQYF. CDR3 sequence (DNA): TGCAGTGCTAGTGTGGGAGTATGGGAGACCCAGTACTTC.

The V call is TRBV30, the J call TRBJ2-2; 10 bases line up with TRBD2. V trimming: 7 bases; J trimming: 2 bases; junction bases outside the gene matches: 4. CDR3 length equals 14 residues. The germline V gene has CDR1 GTSNPN and CDR2 SVGIG (reference sequence). As DNA, the CDR3 is TGTGCCTCCACTAGCGGGATAAACACCGGGGAGCTGTTTTTT. Its translation is CASTSGINTGELFF.